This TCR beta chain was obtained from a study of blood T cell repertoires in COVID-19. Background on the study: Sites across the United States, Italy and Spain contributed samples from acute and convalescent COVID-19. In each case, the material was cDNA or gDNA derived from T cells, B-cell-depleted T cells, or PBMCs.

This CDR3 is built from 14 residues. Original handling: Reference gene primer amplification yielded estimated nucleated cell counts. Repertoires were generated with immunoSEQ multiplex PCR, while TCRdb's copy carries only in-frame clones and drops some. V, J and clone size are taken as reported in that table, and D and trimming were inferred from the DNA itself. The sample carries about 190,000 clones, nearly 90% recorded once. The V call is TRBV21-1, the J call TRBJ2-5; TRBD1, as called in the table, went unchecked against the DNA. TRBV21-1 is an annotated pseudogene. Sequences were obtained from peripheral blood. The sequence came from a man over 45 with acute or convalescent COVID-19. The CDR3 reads CASSQNRFPETQYF. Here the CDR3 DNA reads TGTGCCAGCAGCCAGAACAGGTTCCCAGAGACCCAGTACTTC.